Shown below are 32 T cell receptor beta chains from a single sample sequenced in a study of shared clonotypes between healthy human individuals (dated by TCRdb to 2019 to 2021). The receptor library was made with the immunoSEQ multiplex PCR assay. The clones in this table, taken by TCRdb from immuneACCESS, are in-frame only. Not every clone is retained; where verified, under half of the shortfall comes from an unresolved V gene, and the cause of the rest is unknown. This sample has some 500,000 clones in its table, and roughly 95% of those were observed once. Clones ranked in the top ten supply nearly 0.065% of the sample. Material: naive CD4+ T cells sorted from blood. The sample's cell subset or site, from its label and the paper: CD45RA+ positively selected. Receptors were obtained from a woman aged 25 to 45 in good health.

The J gene is TRBJ2-1, the V gene TRBV11-2, with 8 bases fitting TRBD2. Germline V lookup: CDR1 SGHAT, CDR2 FQNNGV. The CDR3 extends over 18 amino acids. V gave up 1 base and J gave up 1 base; unmatched junction bases: 9. CDR3 region: CASSLGRGLALSYNEQFF. CDR3 bases: TGTGCCAGCAGCTTAGGCCGCGGACTAGCACTATCCTACAATGAGCAGTTCTTC.

The gene calls are TRBV19 and TRBJ1-3; 7 bases are a match to TRBD1. Germline CDR1 is LNHDA and CDR2 is SQIVND (reference sequence). The CDR3 runs to 19 residues. J gave up 4 bases and V 6 bases, and 21 bases lay outside the gene matches. In DNA form, the CDR3 reads TGTGCCAGTAGACCATCTCCAACGGTGCGACAGGGAAGCGGAAACACCATATATTTT. It is translated as CASRPSPTVRQGSGNTIYF.

The chain recombines TRBV10-3 with TRBJ2-1; D remains unclear. With 5 bases removed from V and 4 bases from J, the gap between germline ends came to 9 bases. The V gene's germline CDR1 is ENHRY and CDR2 SYGVKD. The CDR3 is 13 amino acids. CDR3 DNA: TGTGCCATCAGTCCTGAAGGTTACAATGAGCAGTTCTTC. Its protein is CAISPEGYNEQFF.

This chain connects TRBV14 to TRBJ2-7; 9 nucleotides align to TRBD2. V shed 4 bases, J shed 5 bases, and the junction held 9 bases outside the gene matches. The CDR3 is 15 amino acids. The germline CDR1 and CDR2 sequences are SGHDN and FVKESK. The CDR3: CASSLVLAGTDEQYF. In nucleotides, the CDR3 is TGTGCCAGCAGCCTCGTGCTAGCGGGAACGGACGAGCAGTACTTC.

In its sample, this clone was seen once. This rearrangement joins TRBV19 to TRBJ2-3, with unresolved D. Germline V gene lookup returns CDR1 LNHDA and CDR2 SQIVND (reference sequence). The CDR3 has 14 amino acids. V lost 3 bases and J 11 bases, leaving 18 bases between the germline ends. CDR3 DNA sequence: TGTGCCAGTAGTATCCCATCCCGGGTCTGGGGGCAGTATTTT. Amino acids: CASSIPSRVWGQYF.

The chain combines TRBV27 with TRBJ2-7; perhaps TRBD2 as D (5 bases). The germline CDR1 and CDR2 sequences are MNHEY and SMNVEV (reference sequence). CDR3 size: 16 residues. The ends were cut back, 1 base at V and 3 bases at J, with 16 bases in the middle. The CDR3 loop reads CASSLYSSGLDYEQYF. The CDR3 DNA is TGTGCCAGCAGTTTATATTCCAGCGGCCTTGACTACGAGCAGTACTTC.

This chain links TRBV9 with TRBJ2-1, with TRBD2 matching 7 bases. Germline values: CDR1 SGDLS, CDR2 YYNGEE. The CDR3 totals 12 residues. The V and J ends lost 4 bases and 10 bases, in that order; junction bases with no gene match: 5. The CDR3 nucleotides read TGTGCCAGCAGCTTGCAAGCGGGGGAGCAGTTCTTC. It encodes CASSLQAGEQFF.

V and J are TRBV9 and TRBJ2-7; 7 bases are shared with TRBD1. The V and J ends lost 1 base and 3 bases, in that order; junction bases with no gene match: 4. The germline gives CDR1 SGDLS, CDR2 YYNGEE. CDR3 length equals 14 residues. The CDR3 region has the DNA TGTGCCAGCAGCGTACAACAGGGGAACTACGAGCAGTACTTC. Translating gives CASSVQQGNYEQYF. Supplemented by reference TRBV9 and TRBJ2-7, the full variable domain reads DSGVTQTPKHLITATGQRVTLRCSPRSGDLSVYWYQQSLDQGLQFLIQYYNGEERAKGNILERFSAQQFPDLHSELNLSSLELGDSALYFCASSVQQGNYEQYFGPGTRLTVT.

The V gene is TRBV18, the J gene TRBJ2-7; D is uncertain. There are 14 residues in the CDR3. V lost 2 bases, J lost 3 bases, and 11 bases lay in between. The germline V gene encodes CDR1 KGHSH and CDR2 LQKENI. This CDR3 reads CASSPVARIYEQYF. The DNA for the CDR3 is TGTGCCAGCTCACCAGTGGCTCGTATCTACGAGCAGTACTTC. The full variable domain, completed using reference TRBV18 and TRBJ2-7, is NAGVMQNPRHLVRRRGQEARLRCSPMKGHSHVYWYRQLPEEGLKFMVYLQKENIIDESGMPKERFSAEFPKEGPSILRIQQVVRGDSAAYFCASSPVARIYEQYFGPGTRLTVT.

This clone was counted once. The chain has TRBV6-6 and TRBJ1-5, with D hard to call. Germline CDR1 is MNHNY and CDR2 is SVGAGI (reference sequence). There are 15 residues in the CDR3. Trimming shortened V by 0 bases and J by 4 bases, and 10 bases separated the two germline ends. The CDR3 DNA sequence: TGTGCCAGCAGTTACTCAGGAGCTTCAAATCAGCCCCAGCATTTT. Amino acid sequence: CASSYSGASNQPQHF.

The gene calls are TRBV6-5 and TRBJ2-2; D gene unclear. With 1 base removed from V and 5 bases from J, the gap between germline ends came to 11 bases. Looked up from germline, CDR1 is MNHEY and CDR2 is SVGAGI. The CDR3 is 15 amino acids. The CDR3 DNA sequence: TGTGCCAGCAGTTACTACTGGACCGATACCGGGGAGCTGTTTTTT. Translation gives CASSYYWTDTGELFF.

The chain links TRBV7-9 to TRBJ2-5; 16 nucleotides line up with TRBD2. V lost 2 bases and J lost 4; bases outside the gene matches: 10. This CDR3 is 19 amino acids long. The germline V gene has CDR1 SEHNR and CDR2 FQNEAQ (reference sequence). In nucleotides, the CDR3 is TGTGCCAGCAGCTTAAGTCAGGGACTAGCGGGAGGGCCCTCAGAGACCCAGTACTTC. Amino acid sequence: CASSLSQGLAGGPSETQYF.

V gene TRBV11-2 combines with J gene TRBJ2-7, with 12 nucleotides matching TRBD2. With 5 bases clipped from V and 3 bases from J, the junction kept 2 bases outside the gene matches. Germline CDR1 is SGHAT and CDR2 is FQNNGV. This CDR3 comprises 14 residues. CDR3 nucleotides: TGTGCCAGCAGCACACTAGCGGGAGGCTACGAGCAGTACTTC. It translates to CASSTLAGGYEQYF.

This chain uses TRBV6-4 with TRBJ2-7; no reliable D call. CDR1 and CDR2 from the germline V gene are MRHNA and SNTAGT. CDR3 length: 11 residues. Between the trimmed V and J ends, which lost 6 bases and 4 bases, there was a span of 7 bases. The CDR3 bases are TGTGCCAGCAGGGCCCGATACGAGCAGTACTTC. Translation: CASRARYEQYF.

V is TRBV28 and J is TRBJ1-1, with 8 bases matching TRBD1. J lost 2 bases, V lost 9 bases, and 8 bases had no gene match. Germline values: CDR1 MDHEN, CDR2 SYDVKM. The CDR3 has 14 amino acids. The chain's CDR3 is CASFYGQGNTEAFF. The CDR3, as DNA: TGTGCCAGTTTTTACGGACAGGGCAACACTGAAGCTTTCTTT.

This clone was detected only once. V is TRBV5-1 and J is TRBJ2-2; 12 positions match TRBD2. V was pared by 1 base and J by 3 bases, with 1 base of the junction left unmatched. The CDR3 length is 16 residues. Germline CDR1 and CDR2: SGHRS and YFSETQ. CDR3 amino acids: CASSLRLAGDTGELFF. The DNA of the CDR3 is TGCGCCAGCAGCTTGCGACTAGCGGGAGACACCGGGGAGCTGTTTTTT.

V gene TRBV15 combines with J gene TRBJ2-7; tentative D call: TRBD2 (5 bases). There are 15 residues in the CDR3. CDR1 is LNHNV and CDR2 is YYDKDF in the germline V gene (reference sequence). V was clipped by 3 bases and J by 5 bases, with 17 bases between them. For the CDR3, the DNA is TGTGCCACCAGCAGGGGCGCGGGCCTCCTGGACGAGCAGTACTTC. Amino acid sequence: CATSRGAGLLDEQYF.

This clone was seen once. V gene TRBV29-1 combines with J gene TRBJ1-1, with D maybe TRBD1 (6 bases). The CDR3 length is 14 residues. Germline-derived CDR1 and CDR2 are SQVTM and ANQGSEA. Trimming removed 7 bases from V and 3 bases from J, with 18 bases in between. CDR3 bases: TGCAGCGCCCGAAGGCCGGACAGCTACACTGAAGCTTTCTTT. Translated, it gives CSARRPDSYTEAFF.

The genes are TRBV5-1 and TRBJ2-1; 11 bases fit TRBD2. Germline V gene data show CDR1 as SGHRS and CDR2 as YFSETQ. This CDR3 contains 16 residues. Trimming removed 5 bases from V and 0 bases from J; junction bases left unmatched: 4. The chain's CDR3 is CASRYTSGSSYNEQFF. CDR3 in DNA: TGCGCCAGCAGGTATACTAGCGGGAGCTCCTACAATGAGCAGTTCTTC. Drawing the rest from reference TRBV5-1 and TRBJ2-1, the complete variable domain is KAGVTQTPRYLIKTRGQQVTLSCSPISGHRSVSWYQQTPGQGLQFLFEYFSETQRNKGNFPGRFSGRQFSNSRSEMNVSTLELGDSALYLCASRYTSGSSYNEQFFGPGTRLTVL.

The chain couples TRBV30 to TRBJ2-2; possible D gene TRBD2, 5 bases. The V end lost 1 base, the J end lost 0 bases, and 9 bases lay between the germline ends. Germline CDR1 is GTSNPN and CDR2 is SVGIG (reference sequence). This CDR3 region has 15 residues. CDR3 sequence reads: CAWSGTVANTGELFF. The CDR3 DNA sequence: TGTGCCTGGAGTGGGACTGTCGCGAACACCGGGGAGCTGTTTTTT.

The rearrangement joins TRBV6-5 to TRBJ1-1; tentatively, D is TRBD1 (6 bases). The CDR3 length is 16 residues. V dropped 4 bases and J dropped 0 bases, with 15 bases sitting between them. CDR1 and CDR2 (germline): MNHEY, SVGAGI. Here the CDR3 reads CASSLSGEGMNTEAFF. The CDR3 nucleotides read TGTGCCAGCAGTTTGTCAGGGGAAGGAATGAACACTGAAGCTTTCTTT.

In this sample, this clone turned up once. The V and J genes are TRBV28 and TRBJ2-2; D may be TRBD2 (6 bases). This CDR3 has 15 residues. V lost 3 bases and J 4 bases, leaving 12 bases between the germline ends. Germline CDR1 MDHEN, CDR2 SYDVKM. For the CDR3, the DNA is TGTGCCAGCAGTTTCCCTTCTAGCGTCACCGGGGAGCTGTTTTTT. It specifies CASSFPSSVTGELFF.

A single count supports this clone. The V and J genes are TRBV28 and TRBJ2-4, with 9 bases identical to TRBD2. Germline trimming cut 3 bases from V and 5 bases from J; bases unmatched to any gene: 11. In germline, CDR1 is MDHEN, CDR2 SYDVKM. The length of the CDR3 is 17 residues. CDR3 DNA: TGTGCCAGCAGTTTTTCGCCTAGCGGGACCACCCAAAACATTCAGTACTTC. It codes for CASSFSPSGTTQNIQYF.

In its sample, this clone was seen once. This chain connects TRBV28 to TRBJ1-5, with D perhaps TRBD1 (6 bases). Germline values: CDR1 MDHEN, CDR2 SYDVKM. With 10 bases removed from V and 9 bases from J, the gap between germline ends came to 19 bases. CDR3 size: 13 residues. For the CDR3, the DNA is TGTGCCACCGAGACAGGCCCTTGGAGGCCCCAGCATTTT. Encoded protein: CATETGPWRPQHF.

This clone was detected only once. The chain couples TRBV27 to TRBJ1-5; no clear D. In germline, CDR1 is MNHEY, CDR2 SMNVEV (reference sequence). This CDR3 has 13 amino acids. Trimming removed 6 bases from V and 0 bases from J, with 6 bases in between. The CDR3 DNA follows: TGTGCCAGCAGGACGAATAGCAATCAGCCCCAGCATTTT. Amino acid sequence: CASRTNSNQPQHF.

The chain couples TRBV28 to TRBJ2-7; a weak D match, TRBD2 (7 bases). V was cut by 4 bases and J by 1 base, with 20 bases left in between. CDR3 length: 17 residues. Germline assignment: CDR1 MDHEN and CDR2 SYDVKM. The CDR3: CASSSPRSGTFSYEQYF. DNA of the CDR3: TGTGCCAGCAGTTCCCCAAGGAGCGGGACATTTTCCTACGAGCAGTACTTC.

This clone was observed once. Other nucleotide sequences in the sample specify the same CDR3. The V and J genes are TRBV28 and TRBJ1-1; the D gene is possibly TRBD1 (5 bases). Trimming took 4 bases from V and 1 from J, leaving 10 bases between them. This CDR3 is 14 amino acids long. The V gene's germline CDR1 is MDHEN and CDR2 SYDVKM. CDR3 region: CASSSGGANTEAFF. DNA of the CDR3: TGTGCCAGCAGTTCAGGAGGGGCGAACACTGAAGCTTTCTTT.

The genes are TRBV5-4 and TRBJ2-1, with 14 bases matching TRBD2. Looked up from germline, CDR1 is SGHNT and CDR2 is YYREEE (reference sequence). The CDR3 consists of 14 residues. After removal of 8 bases from V and 4 bases from J, the junction contained 2 bases not matched to a gene. The CDR3 is CASGLAGGYNEQFF. CDR3 sequence (DNA): TGTGCCAGTGGACTAGCGGGAGGTTACAATGAGCAGTTCTTC.

This chain links TRBV9 with TRBJ1-4; D not resolved. The CDR3 length is 14 residues. The germline gives CDR1 SGDLS, CDR2 YYNGEE. The germline V and J ends were trimmed by 3 bases and 8 bases, with 14 bases remaining between them. CDR3 sequence reads: CASSAKGFGEKLFF. CDR3 bases: TGTGCCAGCAGCGCCAAAGGGTTTGGCGAAAAACTGTTTTTT.

This chain connects TRBV4-1 to TRBJ2-1; D is uncertain. CDR1 and CDR2 from the germline V gene are MGHRA and YSYEKL. V dropped 1 base and J dropped 5 bases, with 12 bases sitting between them. This CDR3 spans 15 amino acids. The CDR3 DNA sequence: TGCGCCAGCAGCCAAGTTCAAGTACTTAACAATGAGCAGTTCTTC. Its translation: CASSQVQVLNNEQFF.

The chain is built from TRBV27 and TRBJ2-5, with D possibly being TRBD2 (7 bases). The DNA end favors TRBJ2-7, so the J call may be wrong. Germline CDR1 reads MNHEY; CDR2 reads SMNVEV (reference sequence). The CDR3 contains 17 residues. The CDR3, as DNA: TGTGCCAGCAGTTCTTACCTACAGGGAGGGAAGTCGTTCGAGCAGTACTTC. Protein sequence: CASSSYLQGGKSFEQYF.

V is TRBV15 and J is TRBJ1-1; TRBD1 agrees at 7 bases. The germline CDR1 and CDR2 sequences are LNHNV and YYDKDF (reference sequence). There are 16 residues in the CDR3. V shed 2 bases, J shed 2 bases, and the junction held 8 bases outside the gene matches. CDR3 protein: CATSRRRDSLNTEAFF. CDR3 nucleotide sequence: TGTGCCACCAGCAGACGTCGGGACAGCCTAAACACTGAAGCTTTCTTT.